A selection of T cell receptor beta chains follows, all from one sample in a study of blood T cell repertoires in COVID-19. The method was immunoSEQ multiplex PCR; TCRdb's version includes in-frame clones alone and lacks a portion of them. The sample yields approximately 20,000 clones, roughly 90% seen once. What was sequenced was peripheral blood. Every receptor here comes from a human donor in a cohort sampled during active COVID-19. Each CDR3 is given with its conserved first and last residue. The order of the fields is J gene, V gene, CDR3 protein.

TRBJ2-1 TRBV5-4 CASRQDALAFNEQFF
TRBJ2-7 TRBV18 CASSPGTSGAGEQYF
TRBJ1-5 TRBV6-5 CASSYSIGFQPQHF
TRBJ1-2 TRBV30 CAWTGTGSYYGYTF
TRBJ2-3 TRBV5-6 CASSLVRGSSTDTQYF
TRBJ1-2 TRBV3-1/TRBV3-2 CASSQPLRTSGGDGYTF
TRBJ1-2 TRBV25-1 CASATPMTGDSYGYTF
TRBJ1-2 TRBV5-4 CASSLDRGEGYTF
TRBJ1-2 TRBV27 CASSLSRLNTGSRYGYTF
TRBJ2-5 TRBV25-1 CASTTRIQETQYF
TRBJ2-5 TRBV18 CASSKRGTQRGETQYF
TRBJ2-1 TRBV6-6 CASRGQGYVHEQFF
TRBJ1-5 TRBV27 CASSSRTGASNQPQHF
TRBJ2-5 TRBV2 CASMGGLGETQYF